Sequencing of this T cell receptor (beta chain) was carried out in a study of cytomegalovirus exposure and HLA in healthy donors (TCRdb year 2017). Regarding the research as a whole: The 666 repertoires of the first cohort and the 120 validation repertoires were produced on the same platform, according to a later analysis. Besides the first cohort of hundreds of subjects, a separate validation cohort made up of 120 different subjects was used. The study combined high-throughput TCR immunosequencing, statistical association of individual TCRs with disease status, and machine learning to predict cytomegalovirus infection status. The study was designed to test whether signatures of past pathogen exposure could be identified by cataloging public T cell receptors.

General findings and caveats noted by the study authors: Most TCR sequences were seen in very few donors, while some public TCRs were found in many individuals. A few of the identified cytomegalovirus-associated TCR beta chains were confirmed in vitro to be specific for cytomegalovirus antigens. The classifier was reported to diagnose cytomegalovirus status with high specificity and sensitivity in both the original and validation cohorts. Subsequent analysis determined that TCRs grouped into clusters in the first cohort also showed a tendency toward co-occurrence across the approximately 120 validation repertoires, and 94% of cluster scores exceeded 0. A later analysis lacked HLA typing for the validation cohort, so it scored co-occurrence in that cohort across all 120 repertoires. A total of about 180 TCR beta chains were listed by the study as associated with cytomegalovirus. It was suggested by the authors that the approach could potentially be generalized to other disease states and immunological phenotypes.

Notes on this clone: Its specific antigen is unknown. No base quality information exists; no much larger clone differs at one position.

The method behind the library was the immunoSEQ multiplex PCR assay. Regarding the original processing steps: A statistical classification framework was built for diagnosing cytomegalovirus status from the catalog of TCR beta chain sequences. This immuneACCESS table, as held by TCRdb, lists in-frame sequences with V and J called but not all clones. Of the missing ones, under half trace to an unresolved V gene in checked studies; the others have no known cause. V and J calls and clone size follow that table, whereas D and trimming were derived from the DNA. For this sample the table gives more than 250,000 clones, of which more than 80% were detected only once. 0.65% to 0.85% of the sample lies in the top ten. Donors formed part of the validation cohort, which comprised about 130 subjects and was distinct from the first cohort of under 750 subjects. The sample taken for sequencing was PBMCs. The TCR comes from a woman aged 18-29 years in good health and CMV-seronegative.

The nucleotide sequence reads TGTGCCAGTATGGGGGACAGTAGCGGCTACACCTTC. Translated, it reads CASMGDSSGYTF. The chain is assembled from TRBV19 and TRBJ1-2; 7 nucleotides in the junction match TRBD1. Inclusive of the bounding cysteine and phenylalanine, the CDR3 is 12 residues long. Only the CDR3 region is kept as DNA, spanning 36 bases read in frame from base 1. Clipping removes 7 bases from V and 8 bases from J, with 7 as the unmatched junction base count. CDR1 LNHDA and CDR2 SQIVND are derived from the germline V gene (reference sequence).